The 10 T cell receptor beta chains presented below share a single source sample, sequenced in a study of metastatic and nonmetastatic thyroid tumors. Each patient came to thyroid surgery without any prior treatment (of any kind). Using MiXCR, TCRdb re-called clones from the PCR reads. The data show about 23,000 clones, about 26% seen once. Sequencing was done on a sample of blood. These receptors were collected from a male donor with papillary thyroid cancer or a benign thyroid nodule (not recorded which). Some clones in this sample may be carry-over from other donors' samples.

The chain employs TRBV11-2 and TRBJ1-2, with 7 bases lining up with TRBD1. This CDR3 comprises 18 residues. CDR1 and CDR2 (germline): SGHAT, FQNNGV. The ends lost 3 bases at V and 2 bases at J; junction bases unmatched: 15. CDR3 bases: TGTGCCAGCAGCTTCTTCACGACAAACAGGGGACTGAACTATGGCTACACCTTC. Its translation is CASSFFTTNRGLNYGYTF. Based on the CDR3 plus reference TRBV11-2 and TRBJ1-2, the full variable domain is EAGVAQSPRYKIIEKRQSVAFWCNPISGHATLYWYQQILGQGPKLLIQFQNNGVVDDSQLPKDRFSAERLKGVDSTLKIQPAKLEDSAVYLCASSFFTTNRGLNYGYTFGSGTRLTVV.

The chain uses TRBV6-2 or TRBV6-3 and TRBJ2-7, with TRBD1 matching 7 bases. Germline V gene sequence: CDR1 MNHEY, CDR2 SVGEGT. J lost 1 base, V lost 1 base, and 4 bases had no gene match. The CDR3 covers 15 residues. CDR3 sequence: CASSYYRGKSYEQYF. The CDR3 coding sequence is TGTGCCAGCAGTTACTACAGGGGAAAATCCTACGAGCAGTACTTC.

This chain connects TRBV12-3 or TRBV12-4 to TRBJ2-1; D uncertain. The length of the CDR3 is 15 residues. V gave up 7 bases and J gave up 6 bases, with 19 bases separating them. The CDR3 DNA sequence: TGTGCCAGCACCCTTTTGGTACTCGGAGTCAATGAGCAGTTCTTC. Translating it yields CASTLLVLGVNEQFF.

On this clone: A much bigger clone sits one base away, suggesting this may be a read error. The V gene is TRBV7-2, the J gene TRBJ2-1, with D hard to call. The CDR3 is 12 amino acids. Germline lookup yields CDR1 SGHTA and CDR2 FQGNSA. CDR3 bases: TGTGCCGGCAGCTTAGTAAGATATGAGCAGTTCTTC. Amino acid sequence: CAGSLVRYEQFF.

This clone was seen at least ten times. The chain couples TRBV5-1 to TRBJ1-1; 7 bases are a match to TRBD1. This CDR3 region has 14 residues. J gave up 7 bases and V 1 base, and 7 bases lay outside the gene matches. CDR1 is SGHRS and CDR2 is YFSETQ in the germline V gene. CDR3 sequence (DNA): TGCGCCAGCAGCTTGCAGGTTCGGGACAGTGAAGCTTTCTTT. It codes for CASSLQVRDSEAFF.

This clone was detected ten times or more. The chain employs TRBV4-2 and TRBJ2-2; no firm D call. Trimming took 0 bases from V and 8 from J, leaving 19 bases between them. The CDR3 runs 17 residues. Germline V gene data show CDR1 as LGHNA and CDR2 as YNFKEQ. The CDR3 reads CASSQEVRSLMGGELFF. DNA of the CDR3: TGTGCCAGCAGCCAAGAGGTCCGGTCTCTTATGGGGGGGGAGCTGTTTTTT.

This clone was detected many times. With a much larger clone just one base away, this may be a read error. DNA of the CDR3: TGTGCCAGCAGCCGAACATCAGGGTTCTGGGATGAGCAGTTCTTC. Protein sequence: CASSRTSGFWDEQFF. This sequence joins TRBV11-2 and TRBJ2-1; weak D call: TRBD1 (5 bases). The germline CDR1 and CDR2 sequences are SGHAT and FQNNGV. The CDR3 spans 15 residues. The ends were cut back, 5 bases at V and 8 bases at J, with 19 bases in the middle.

This clone was seen at least ten times. The chain combines TRBV6-5 with TRBJ2-2; unclear D gene. Trimming took off 2 bases at V and 0 bases at J, with 7 bases between the two ends. There are 15 residues in the CDR3. The V gene's germline CDR1 is MNHEY and CDR2 SVGAGI. This CDR3 reads CASSYVSANTGELFF. The CDR3, as DNA: TGTGCCAGCAGTTACGTTTCCGCGAACACCGGGGAGCTGTTTTTT.

This clone rates as medium-sized. The junction does not match germline at one end; this may be a read error. The rearrangement uses TRBV5-1 and TRBJ2-7, with TRBD2 as a possible D gene (6 bases). Germline CDR1 and CDR2: SGHRS and YFSETQ. The CDR3 runs 12 residues. CDR3 nucleotide sequence: TGCGCCAGCAGCTTTACGGGGGACTTTCCCAAATTC. Encoded protein: CASSFTGDFPKF.

This clone showed up just a few times. V gene TRBV28 combines with J gene TRBJ1-6; D is unresolved. With 6 bases removed from V and 11 bases from J, the gap between germline ends came to 17 bases. This CDR3 spans 14 amino acids. The germline CDR1 and CDR2 sequences are MDHEN and SYDVKM. The CDR3 region is CASSSSWTGPPLHF. In nucleotides, the CDR3 is TGTGCCAGCAGCTCGTCCTGGACTGGTCCACCCCTCCACTTT.